This is a list of T cell receptor beta chains from one sample in a study of glioma-infiltrating T cells. A single record per CDR3 protein comes from TCRdb applying MiXCR to the multiplex PCR reads. The sample consists of about 210,000 distinct CDR3 sequences, over 30% of them appearing once. Sequences were obtained from glioma tissue, nonneoplastic brain tissue, or PBMCs (not recorded which). All receptors come from a human donor with low-grade glioma or glioblastoma, undergoing nonglioma brain surgery, or in good health (not recorded which). Each CDR3 is given with its conserved first and last residue. The D gene is left open where the match is weak. Clone size is not always given. Where it is, it says once, few, many or a class for expanded clones.

d_call: TRBD2
j_call: TRBJ2-3
clone_size: few
v_call: TRBV19
cdr3_nt: TGTGCTACCAGAGGGCTAGCGGGAACAGATACGCAGTATTTT
cdr3_aa: CATRGLAGTDTQYF

d_call: .
j_call: TRBJ1-2
clone_size: many
v_call: TRBV28
cdr3_nt: TGTGCCAGCAGTTTACCAGGGACCTATGGCTACACCTTC
cdr3_aa: CASSLPGTYGYTF

d_call: TRBD1
j_call: TRBJ2-7
clone_size: many
v_call: TRBV25-1
cdr3_nt: TGTGCCAGCAAACCGACAGGGTGCGAGCAGTACTTC
cdr3_aa: CASKPTGCEQYF

d_call: TRBD1
j_call: TRBJ2-7
clone_size: .
v_call: TRBV6-1
cdr3_nt: TGTGCCAGCGGCTTCGGACAGGGGGTTTACGAGCAGTACTTC
cdr3_aa: CASGFGQGVYEQYF

d_call: .
j_call: TRBJ2-3
clone_size: many
v_call: TRBV20-1
cdr3_nt: TGCAGTGCTAGAGGTCCAATTGTGGATACGCAGTATTTT
cdr3_aa: CSARGPIVDTQYF

d_call: .
j_call: TRBJ2-1
clone_size: many
v_call: TRBV15
cdr3_nt: TGTGCCACCAGCAGAGATCGACCCTCCTACAATGAGCAGTTCTTC
cdr3_aa: CATSRDRPSYNEQFF

d_call: .
j_call: TRBJ2-2
clone_size: many
v_call: TRBV6-6
cdr3_nt: TGTGCCAGCAGTTACCCGCGTAGGGTCTCCAGAGGCGCCGGGGAGCTGTTTTTT
cdr3_aa: CASSYPRRVSRGAGELFF

d_call: TRBD1
j_call: TRBJ1-2
clone_size: many
v_call: TRBV4-3
cdr3_nt: TGCGCCAGCAGACAGTACGTAGGGGGCGGCTACACCTTC
cdr3_aa: CASRQYVGGGYTF

d_call: .
j_call: TRBJ2-3
clone_size: .
v_call: TRBV27
cdr3_nt: TGTGCCAGCAGTTTGGCCCCCTTTGGTTGGACATATACGCAGTATTTT
cdr3_aa: CASSLAPFGWTYTQYF

d_call: .
j_call: TRBJ2-3
clone_size: .
v_call: TRBV11-2
cdr3_nt: TGTGTCAGCAGCTTAGTGGGCACAGATACGCAGTATTTT
cdr3_aa: CVSSLVGTDTQYF

d_call: TRBD2
j_call: TRBJ2-1
clone_size: many
v_call: TRBV10-3
cdr3_nt: TGTGCCACCTCTGCGGGAGATGGTAGTGAGCAGTTCTTC
cdr3_aa: CATSAGDGSEQFF